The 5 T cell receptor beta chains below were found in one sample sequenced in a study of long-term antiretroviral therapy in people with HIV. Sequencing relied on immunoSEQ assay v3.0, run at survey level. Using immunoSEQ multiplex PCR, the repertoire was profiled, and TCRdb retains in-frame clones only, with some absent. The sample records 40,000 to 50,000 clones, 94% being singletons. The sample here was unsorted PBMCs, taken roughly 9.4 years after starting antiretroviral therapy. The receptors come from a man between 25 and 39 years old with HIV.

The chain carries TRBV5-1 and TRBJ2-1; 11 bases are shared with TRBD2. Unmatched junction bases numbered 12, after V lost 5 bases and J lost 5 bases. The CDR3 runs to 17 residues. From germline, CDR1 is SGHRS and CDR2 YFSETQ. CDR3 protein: CASRLGTSGNTHNEQFF. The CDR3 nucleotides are TGCGCCAGCAGACTCGGGACTAGCGGAAATACTCACAATGAGCAGTTCTTC.

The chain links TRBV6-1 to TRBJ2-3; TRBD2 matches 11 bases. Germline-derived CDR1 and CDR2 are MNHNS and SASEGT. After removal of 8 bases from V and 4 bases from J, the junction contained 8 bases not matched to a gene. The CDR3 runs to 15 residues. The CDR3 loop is CASSLLAGDSDTQYF. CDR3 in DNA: TGTGCCAGCTCACTACTAGCGGGGGACTCAGATACGCAGTATTTT.

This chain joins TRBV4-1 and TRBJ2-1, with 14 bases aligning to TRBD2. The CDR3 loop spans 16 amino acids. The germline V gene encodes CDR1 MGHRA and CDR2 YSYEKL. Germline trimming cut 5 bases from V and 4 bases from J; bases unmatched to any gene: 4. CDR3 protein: CASSKRLAGGYNEQFF. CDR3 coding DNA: TGCGCCAGCAGCAAGAGACTAGCGGGGGGGTACAATGAGCAGTTCTTC.

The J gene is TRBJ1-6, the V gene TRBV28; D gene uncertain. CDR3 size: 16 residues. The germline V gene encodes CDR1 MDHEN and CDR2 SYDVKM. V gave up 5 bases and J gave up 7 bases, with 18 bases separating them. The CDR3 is CASSTNGPAGNSPLHF. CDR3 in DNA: TGTGCCAGCAGTACAAACGGACCCGCTGGAAATTCACCCCTCCACTTT.

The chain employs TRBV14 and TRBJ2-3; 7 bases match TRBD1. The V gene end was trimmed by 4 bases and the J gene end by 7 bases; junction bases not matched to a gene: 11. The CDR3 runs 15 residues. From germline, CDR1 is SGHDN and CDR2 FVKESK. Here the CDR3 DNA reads TGTGCCAGCAGCCCGTGGACAGGTGAAGGAAATACGCAGTATTTT. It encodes CASSPWTGEGNTQYF. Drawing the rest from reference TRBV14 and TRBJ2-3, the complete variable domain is EAGVTQFPSHSVIEKGQTVTLRCDPISGHDNLYWYRRVMGKEIKFLLHFVKESKQDESGMPNNRFLAERTGGTYSTLKVQPAELEDSGVYFCASSPWTGEGNTQYFGPGTRLTVL.